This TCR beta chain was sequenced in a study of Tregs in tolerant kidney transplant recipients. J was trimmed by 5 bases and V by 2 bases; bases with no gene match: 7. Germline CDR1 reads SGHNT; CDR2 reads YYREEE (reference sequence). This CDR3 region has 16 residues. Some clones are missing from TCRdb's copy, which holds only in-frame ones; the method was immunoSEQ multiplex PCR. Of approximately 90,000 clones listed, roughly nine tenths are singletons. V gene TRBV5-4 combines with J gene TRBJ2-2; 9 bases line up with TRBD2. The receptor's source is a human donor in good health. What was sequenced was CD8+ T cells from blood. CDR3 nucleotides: TGTGCCAGCAGCTTAGGGCTAGCGGGAAAAACCGGGGAGCTGTTTTTT. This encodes CASSLGLAGKTGELFF.